This TCR beta chain emerged from a study of T-cell reconstitution after alpha-beta-depleted transplantation in children. This clonotype was detected ten times or more. The antigen remains unidentified. One junction end disagrees with the germline gene, perhaps due to a read error. Unique molecular identifiers featured in how the TCRbeta library was prepared. TCRdb re-called the PCR reads through MiXCR, storing one row per CDR3 protein. The sample contains just under 350,000 distinct CDR3 sequences, roughly 17% of which appear only once. Germline CDR1 is SGHKS and CDR2 is YYEKEE (reference sequence). The CDR3 spans 12 residues. The study's findings and limits: The authors attributed T-cell counts and diversity one year after transplant mostly to newly produced T cells. Alpha-beta T cells present about two months after transplant were reported to originate from several hundred expanded graft clones.

This receptor was taken from a male patient under 10 years old who had a stem cell transplant for acute lymphoblastic leukemia, so the T cells may come from the graft donor. The chain has TRBV5-5 and TRBJ2-5, with D maybe TRBD2 (7 bases). The starting material was PBMCs, mostly from graft donor cells, obtained 360 days after TCRalphabeta/CD19-depleted stem cell transplant. The CDR3 DNA is TGTGCCAGCAGCTTGGTTGCAGGGGAGGGTGTCTTC. It specifies CASSLVAGEGVF. The whole variable domain, filled in from reference TRBV5-5 and TRBJ2-5, reads DAGVTQSPTHLIKTRGQQVTLRCSPISGHKSVSWYQQVLGQGPQFIFQYYEKEERGRGNFPDRFSARQFPNYSSELNVNALLLGDSALYLCASSLVAGEGVFGPGTRLLVL.